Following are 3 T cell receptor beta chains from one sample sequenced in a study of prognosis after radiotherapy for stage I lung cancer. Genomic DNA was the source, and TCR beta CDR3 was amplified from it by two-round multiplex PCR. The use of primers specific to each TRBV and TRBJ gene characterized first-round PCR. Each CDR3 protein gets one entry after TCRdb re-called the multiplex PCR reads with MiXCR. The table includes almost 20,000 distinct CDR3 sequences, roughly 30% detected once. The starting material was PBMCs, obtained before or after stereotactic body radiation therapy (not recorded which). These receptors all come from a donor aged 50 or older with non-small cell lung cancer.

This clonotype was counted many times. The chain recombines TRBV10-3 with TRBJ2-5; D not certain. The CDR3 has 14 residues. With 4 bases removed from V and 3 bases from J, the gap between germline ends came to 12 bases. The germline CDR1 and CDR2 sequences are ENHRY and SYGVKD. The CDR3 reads CAISGQRLEETQYF. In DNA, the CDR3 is TGTGCCATCAGTGGGCAGAGGCTGGAAGAGACCCAGTACTTC.

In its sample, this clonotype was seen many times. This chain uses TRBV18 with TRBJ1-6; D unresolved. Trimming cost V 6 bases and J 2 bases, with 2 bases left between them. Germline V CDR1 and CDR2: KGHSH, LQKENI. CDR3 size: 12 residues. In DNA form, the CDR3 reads TGTGCCAGCTCGCCCTATAATTCACCCCTCCACTTT. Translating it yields CASSPYNSPLHF.

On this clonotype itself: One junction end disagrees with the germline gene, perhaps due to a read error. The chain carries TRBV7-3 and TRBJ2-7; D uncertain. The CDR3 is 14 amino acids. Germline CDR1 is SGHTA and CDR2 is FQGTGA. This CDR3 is CASSFKTVIYEKYF. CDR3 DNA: TGTGCCAGCAGCTTTAAAACAGTTATTTACGAGAAGTACTTC.